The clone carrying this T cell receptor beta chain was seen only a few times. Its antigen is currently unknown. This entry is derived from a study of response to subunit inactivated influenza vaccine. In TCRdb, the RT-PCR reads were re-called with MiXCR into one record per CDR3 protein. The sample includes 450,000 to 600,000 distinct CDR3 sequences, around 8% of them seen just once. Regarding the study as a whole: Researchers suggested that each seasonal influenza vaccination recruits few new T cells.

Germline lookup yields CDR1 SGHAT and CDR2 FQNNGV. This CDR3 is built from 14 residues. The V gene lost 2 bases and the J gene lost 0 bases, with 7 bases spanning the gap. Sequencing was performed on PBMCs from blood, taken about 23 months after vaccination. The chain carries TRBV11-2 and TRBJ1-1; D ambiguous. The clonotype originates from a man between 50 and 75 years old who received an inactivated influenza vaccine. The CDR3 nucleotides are TGTGCCAGCAGCTTAAGAAATATGAACACTGAAGCTTTCTTT. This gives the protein CASSLRNMNTEAFF.